The 30 T cell receptor beta chains presented below share a single source sample, sequenced in a study of CD8 T cells in ankylosing spondylitis. Study findings and constraints: Made up of fewer than 10 highly homologous variants, a TCR beta motif appeared characteristic of ankylosing spondylitis blood.

Using its own MiXCR run on the 5' RACE reads, TCRdb lists one record per CDR3 protein. Among some 330,000 distinct CDR3 sequences listed, roughly 8% were seen once. These receptors are not linked to any known antigen. What was sequenced was blood, either unsorted or a sorted T cell fraction (not recorded which). These receptors originate from a male donor with ankylosing spondylitis.

This clonotype was counted ten times or more. The gene calls are TRBV9 and TRBJ2-3; possible D gene TRBD1, 6 bases. V gave up 5 bases and J gave up 0 bases, with 10 bases separating them. This CDR3 comprises 14 residues. Germline CDR1 and CDR2: SGDLS and YYNGEE. CDR3 residues: CASSTTGSTDTQYF. The CDR3 coding sequence is TGTGCCAGCAGTACGACAGGAAGCACAGATACGCAGTATTTT. The full variable domain, its missing parts supplied by reference TRBV9 and TRBJ2-3, is DSGVTQTPKHLITATGQRVTLRCSPRSGDLSVYWYQQSLDQGLQFLIQYYNGEERAKGNILERFSAQQFPDLHSELNLSSLELGDSALYFCASSTTGSTDTQYFGPGTRLTVL.

This clonotype has just a few counts. The chain links TRBV7-8 to TRBJ1-4, with D possibly TRBD1 on 6 matching bases. This CDR3 comprises 14 residues. In germline, CDR1 is SGHVS, CDR2 FQNEAQ. The ends were cut back, 5 bases at V and 8 bases at J, with 15 bases in the middle. CDR3 sequence (DNA): TGTGCCAGCAGCGCAACAGGGATCGGAGAAAAACTGTTTTTT. Amino acid sequence: CASSATGIGEKLFF. Together with reference TRBV7-8 and TRBJ1-4, the CDR3 gives the full variable domain: GAGVSQSPRYKVAKRGQDVALRCDPISGHVSLFWYQQALGQGPEFLTYFQNEAQLDKSGLPSDRFFAERPEGSVSTLKIQRTQQEDSAVYLCASSATGIGEKLFFGSGTQLSVL.

The J gene is TRBJ2-5, the V gene TRBV5-1; 10 nucleotides match TRBD1. Trimming cost V 1 base and J 3 bases; bases outside gene matches: 6. The CDR3 runs 16 residues. Germline loops: CDR1 SGHRS, CDR2 YFSETQ. The chain's CDR3 is CASSLSGTGEEETQYF. CDR3 sequence (DNA): TGCGCCAGCAGCTTGTCCGGGACAGGGGAGGAAGAGACCCAGTACTTC. The full variable domain, its missing parts supplied by reference TRBV5-1 and TRBJ2-5, is KAGVTQTPRYLIKTRGQQVTLSCSPISGHRSVSWYQQTPGQGLQFLFEYFSETQRNKGNFPGRFSGRQFSNSRSEMNVSTLELGDSALYLCASSLSGTGEEETQYFGPGTRLLVL.

This sequence joins TRBV27 and TRBJ1-2; 7 bases align to TRBD1. The junction had 9 bases not matched to a gene; V was cut back by 0 bases and J by 8 bases. CDR3 length equals 15 residues. Germline V gene data show CDR1 as MNHEY and CDR2 as SMNVEV (reference sequence). The DNA for the CDR3 is TGTGCCAGCAGTTTATCCGGGACAGCTTCTAGAGGCTACACCTTC. The encoded protein is CASSLSGTASRGYTF.

This clonotype has more than one count but fewer than ten. One end of the junction varies from germline; a read error may be responsible. The chain joins TRBV7-3 to TRBJ2-2, with 9 bases matching TRBD2. The CDR3 is 16 amino acids. Germline-derived CDR1 and CDR2 are SGHTA and FQGTGA. DNA of the CDR3: TGTGCCAGCAGCATAACGAGCGGGAGGAAGCCCGGGGAGCTGTTTTTT. Its protein product is CASSITSGRKPGELFF.

This clonotype appeared many times. V and J are TRBV5-1 and TRBJ2-1, with 10 bases matching TRBD2. The CDR3 totals 15 residues. J gave up 8 bases and V 0 bases, and 5 bases lay outside the gene matches. Germline V gene sequence: CDR1 SGHRS, CDR2 YFSETQ. The CDR3 loop reads CASSLASGSWYEQFF. DNA of the CDR3: TGCGCCAGCAGCTTGGCTAGCGGGAGTTGGTATGAGCAGTTCTTC.

The CDR3 DNA sequence: TGTGCCAGCAGCTTCCAGAAACAAGGGAAACTGTTTTTT. This translates into CASSFQKQGKLFF. The chain couples TRBV7-8 to TRBJ1-4, with D hard to call. This CDR3 contains 13 residues. Trimming pared 3 bases from V and 11 bases from J, leaving 13 bases between. Looked up from germline, CDR1 is SGHVS and CDR2 is FQNEAQ.

This chain joins TRBV20-1 and TRBJ1-2; D may be TRBD1 (5 bases). The germline CDR1 and CDR2 sequences are DFQATT and SNEGSKA (reference sequence). The CDR3 spans 12 residues. V lost 5 bases and J 8 bases, leaving 15 bases between the germline ends. CDR3 residues: CSARGTVGGYTF. The CDR3 nucleotides are TGCAGTGCTCGCGGGACGGTTGGCGGCTACACCTTC.

This clonotype was seen more than once but under ten times. The rearrangement links TRBV12-3 or TRBV12-4 to TRBJ2-6; D not certain. The CDR3 length is 16 residues. With 1 base removed from V and 1 base from J, the gap between germline ends came to 8 bases. The CDR3 bases are TGTGCCAGCAGTTTAGGGACGAATTCTGGGGCCAACGTCCTGACTTTC. Residues: CASSLGTNSGANVLTF.

This clonotype was observed a few times. The V and J genes are TRBV2 and TRBJ2-5, with D tentatively TRBD1 or TRBD2 (5 bases each). Germline V CDR1 and CDR2: SNHLY, FYNNEI. Trimming stripped 3 bases from V and 5 bases from J, with 16 bases between. The CDR3 loop spans 15 amino acids. The DNA of the CDR3 is TGTGCCAGCAGTGAGGGTGTGGTAGGGACCGAGACCCAGTACTTC. Translating it yields CASSEGVVGTETQYF.

This clonotype was seen repeatedly, ten times or more. The chain joins TRBV29-1 to TRBJ2-1; TRBD2 matches 12 bases. V shed 6 bases and J 7 bases; nucleotides not matched to a gene: 7. CDR3 size: 14 residues. Germline V gene sequence: CDR1 SQVTM, CDR2 ANQGSEA. The CDR3 here is CSVARTSGNNEQFF. CDR3 DNA sequence: TGCAGCGTCGCCAGGACTAGCGGGAATAATGAGCAGTTCTTC.

This clonotype was seen ten or more times. CDR3 coding DNA: TGTGCCAGCAGACCGGGAGGGCCATACTCCTACAATGAGCAGTTCTTC. This gives the protein CASRPGGPYSYNEQFF. The chain combines TRBV6-2 or TRBV6-3 with TRBJ2-1; 8 bases map to TRBD2. Trimming took 6 bases from V and 0 from J; bases not matched to a gene: 7. Germline lookup yields CDR1 MNHEY and CDR2 SVGEGT. This CDR3 has 16 residues.

This rearrangement joins TRBV3-1 to TRBJ1-5, with D maybe TRBD1 (5 bases). The CDR3 is made up of 15 amino acids. The V end was cut by 2 bases, the J end by 9 bases, with 17 bases between. The germline CDR1 and CDR2 sequences are LGHDT and YNNKEL (reference sequence). CDR3 nucleotides: TGTGCCAGCAGCCAACAAGTCTTACCAGGGTTGCCCCAGCATTTT. Amino acids: CASSQQVLPGLPQHF.

The chain carries TRBV9 and TRBJ2-3; D remains ambiguous. With 0 bases removed from V and 4 bases from J, the gap between germline ends came to 12 bases. The length of the CDR3 is 15 residues. CDR1 and CDR2 (germline): SGDLS, YYNGEE. Here the CDR3 reads CASSVGSTRSDTQYF. In DNA form, the CDR3 reads TGTGCCAGCAGCGTAGGGAGCACCCGATCAGATACGCAGTATTTT.

V and J are TRBV5-1 and TRBJ1-6; 7 nucleotides agree with TRBD1. J gave up 7 bases and V 4 bases, and 5 bases lay outside the gene matches. This CDR3 region has 14 residues. Germline-derived CDR1 and CDR2 are SGHRS and YFSETQ. CDR3: CASSVTGYNSPLHF. The CDR3 bases are TGCGCCAGCAGCGTGACAGGGTACAATTCACCCCTCCACTTT.

This clonotype has a count of ten or more. The V and J genes are TRBV20-1 and TRBJ2-7; perhaps TRBD1 as D (6 bases). The V end was cut by 4 bases, the J end by 5 bases, with 15 bases between. This CDR3 has 13 amino acids. Germline values: CDR1 DFQATT, CDR2 SNEGSKA (reference sequence). CDR3 coding DNA: TGCAGTGCTAAGAAGACAGGCATGAACGAGCAGTACTTC. Encoded protein: CSAKKTGMNEQYF.

The chain uses TRBV4-3 and TRBJ2-6, with 7 bases lining up with TRBD1. The germline V gene has CDR1 LGHNA and CDR2 YSLEER. The CDR3 loop spans 16 amino acids. The J segment lost 2 bases and the V segment lost 4 bases, leaving 5 bases of the junction unmatched. CDR3 amino acids: CASSRQTGAGANVLTF. The DNA of the CDR3 is TGCGCCAGCAGCCGACAAACAGGGGCTGGGGCCAACGTCCTGACTTTC.

This clonotype was counted a few times. This CDR3 reads CASSLSPSRTEAFF. Written as DNA, the CDR3 is TGTGCCAGCAGTTTAAGTCCCAGTCGGACTGAAGCTTTCTTT. The chain carries TRBV28 and TRBJ1-1, with D uncertain. The CDR3 spans 14 residues. Germline assignment: CDR1 MDHEN and CDR2 SYDVKM. The V and J ends lost 2 bases and 5 bases respectively, with 12 bases between them.

The J gene is TRBJ2-7, the V gene TRBV5-1, with D tentatively TRBD2 (5 bases). Per the germline V gene, CDR1 is SGHRS and CDR2 is YFSETQ. The CDR3 runs to 15 residues. The V gene lost 1 base and the J gene lost 3 bases, with 14 bases spanning the gap. The CDR3: CASSLSGVAVYEQYF. The CDR3 DNA follows: TGCGCCAGCAGCTTGTCCGGGGTCGCCGTCTACGAGCAGTACTTC.

This clonotype has only a few counts. This chain uses TRBV5-1 with TRBJ1-1, with a tentative D call TRBD1 (6 bases). Germline V lookup: CDR1 SGHRS, CDR2 YFSETQ. Trimming shortened V by 3 bases and J by 1 base, and 10 bases separated the two germline ends. The CDR3 contains 14 residues. The CDR3, as DNA: TGCGCCAGCAGCTGGGGGGGGGCGAACACTGAAGCTTTCTTT. Its protein is CASSWGGANTEAFF.

V usage is TRBV27 and J usage is TRBJ2-3; 10 nucleotides match TRBD2. Germline V gives CDR1 MNHEY, CDR2 SMNVEV (reference sequence). With 7 bases clipped from V and 4 bases from J, the junction kept 23 bases outside the gene matches. This CDR3 is 20 amino acids long. CDR3 bases: TGTGCCAGCACTAAAGGGAAGACAGGGAACTTAGCGGGAGGCCCAGATACGCAGTATTTT. Amino acids: CASTKGKTGNLAGGPDTQYF.

This clonotype was recorded a few times. V usage is TRBV19 and J usage is TRBJ2-1; 7 positions agree with TRBD2. Germline V gene data show CDR1 as LNHDA and CDR2 as SQIVND (reference sequence). The V segment lost 7 bases and the J segment 3 bases; nucleotides outside the gene matches: 6. This CDR3 contains 14 residues. The CDR3 region has the DNA TGTGCCAGTAAAGTTCGGGACTACTACAATGAGCAGTTCTTC. Protein sequence: CASKVRDYYNEQFF.

The rearrangement uses TRBV6-5 and TRBJ1-3; no reliable D call. V was clipped by 6 bases and J by 7 bases, with 10 bases between them. Per germline, CDR1 MNHEY and CDR2 SVGAGI. The CDR3 has 12 residues. CDR3 nucleotide sequence: TGTGCCAGCAGGGCTGGGGTGAACACCATATATTTT. It translates to CASRAGVNTIYF.

The chain joins TRBV20-1 to TRBJ2-3, with D possibly matching TRBD2 (6 bases). This CDR3 contains 14 residues. V lost 6 bases, J lost 2 bases, and 15 bases lay in between. Germline CDR1 DFQATT, CDR2 SNEGSKA (reference sequence). CDR3 sequence: CSAPEGGNTDTQYF. For the CDR3, the DNA is TGCAGTGCGCCCGAGGGCGGGAACACAGATACGCAGTATTTT.

The V call is TRBV4-1, the J call TRBJ2-3; perhaps D is TRBD1 or TRBD2 (5 bases each). Trimming pared 3 bases from V and 4 bases from J, leaving 20 bases between. This CDR3 has 17 residues. Germline lookup yields CDR1 MGHRA and CDR2 YSYEKL. The CDR3, as DNA: TGCGCCAGCAGCCAGAGGACCGGGACCGAGGCCCCAGATACGCAGTATTTT. Amino acid sequence: CASSQRTGTEAPDTQYF.

There are a few counts of this clonotype. This chain links TRBV4-3 with TRBJ2-6, with a weak D call TRBD2 (6 bases). CDR3 length: 18 residues. Germline CDR1 is LGHNA and CDR2 is YSLEER. Trimming pared 4 bases from V and 0 bases from J, leaving 16 bases between. CDR3: CASSPEGTASSGANVLTF. The CDR3, as DNA: TGCGCCAGCAGCCCGGAGGGGACGGCCAGCTCTGGGGCCAACGTCCTGACTTTC.

The chain has TRBV28 and TRBJ1-2; TRBD1 matches 7 bases. V dropped 6 bases and J dropped 4; count of bases not matched to a gene: 14. CDR1 is MDHEN, CDR2 SYDVKM, per germline. The length of the CDR3 is 16 residues. The CDR3 nucleotides are TGTGCCAGCAGATATACTACAGGGGATGGTGGCTATGGCTACACCTTC. Residues: CASRYTTGDGGYGYTF.

This clonotype was observed a few times. The CDR3 DNA sequence: TGCAGCGTTGCCGTGACAGATACGCAGTATTTT. This codes for CSVAVTDTQYF. V usage is TRBV29-1 and J usage is TRBJ2-3; D not certain. The ends were cut back, 4 bases at V and 3 bases at J, with 5 bases in the middle. The CDR3 contains 11 residues. CDR1 is SQVTM and CDR2 is ANQGSEA in the germline V gene.

This clonotype occurred many times. DNA of the CDR3: TGCAGCGTCGGGACTGGCTACGAGCAGTACTTC. It codes for CSVGTGYEQYF. The chain couples TRBV29-1 to TRBJ2-7, with D maybe TRBD2 (6 bases). The CDR3 contains 11 residues. The germline gives CDR1 SQVTM, CDR2 ANQGSEA. Trimming removed 6 bases from V and 3 bases from J, with 9 bases in between.

This clonotype has ten or more counts. V usage is TRBV5-1 and J usage is TRBJ2-7, with D perhaps given as TRBD1 or TRBD2 (5 bases each). The germline gives CDR1 SGHRS, CDR2 YFSETQ. The CDR3 runs 18 residues. The ends were cut back, 7 bases at V and 2 bases at J, with 28 bases in the middle. CDR3 sequence reads: CASAKDTSEWRSPYEQYF. CDR3 bases: TGCGCCAGCGCAAAGGACACGAGTGAGTGGAGGAGTCCCTACGAGCAGTACTTC.